This T cell receptor beta chain was captured in a study of cytomegalovirus exposure and HLA in healthy donors. Vbeta (60) and Jbeta (13) primers were used in the PCR. Generated by immunoSEQ multiplex PCR, the TCRdb table keeps only in-frame clones and is missing some. The sample lists over 150,000 clones; less than 85% were seen once. The CDR3 runs 16 residues. J lost 5 bases, V lost 5 bases, and 9 bases had no gene match. Germline CDR1 SGHRS, CDR2 YFSETQ. Sequencing input: PBMCs. The chain has TRBV5-1 and TRBJ2-3, with 12 bases matching TRBD2. This clonotype was obtained from a boy aged 10-17 years in good health and CMV-seronegative. For the CDR3, the DNA is TGCGCCAGCAGGGTACAGACTAGCGGGGGAATAGATACGCAGTATTTT. It yields the protein CASRVQTSGGIDTQYF.